This is a list of T cell receptor beta chains from one sample in a study of vaccination and CD4 T cells after COVID-19. A single record per CDR3 protein comes from TCRdb applying MiXCR to the PCR reads. The sample records around 15,000 distinct CDR3 sequences, about three quarters being singletons. These receptors' antigens are unknown. The sequenced sample consisted of CD4+ T cells from blood, cultured in vitro. The source of these receptors is a human donor who had recovered from COVID-19. The CDR3 runs from the conserved cysteine through the conserved F or W.

J | V | CDR3
TRBJ1-6 | TRBV6-5 | CASSLDMPATLHF
TRBJ1-2 | TRBV12-3/TRBV12-4 | CASSFEGNGYTF
TRBJ1-2 | TRBV7-9 | CASSFARLGQRSVGYTF
TRBJ2-1 | TRBV20-1 | CSAPTSSYNEQFF
TRBJ2-7 | TRBV19 | CASSRLPGDEQYF
TRBJ1-6 | TRBV24-1 | CATTYRAISLSPLHF
TRBJ1-2 | TRBV27 | CASSSHWGLNNYGYTF
TRBJ2-6 | TRBV7-2 | CASSYPSWSGANVLTF
TRBJ1-5 | TRBV28 | CATKTAGVPYSNQPQHF
TRBJ1-5 | TRBV20-1 | CSAQGGRGNQPQHF
TRBJ1-2 | TRBV6-1 | CAISTGLNYGYTF
TRBJ2-2 | TRBV24-1 | CATSRLRGTGELFF
TRBJ1-2 | TRBV20-1 | CSAREGQGLSYGYTF
TRBJ2-3 | TRBV20-1 | CSANNHGSTDTQYF
TRBJ2-5 | TRBV10-3 | CAISDHGTANQETQYF